The sequence of this T cell receptor beta chain was determined in a study of T-cell reconstitution after alpha-beta-depleted transplantation in children. Concerning this clonotype: A junction end diverges from the germline sequence, so it may reflect a read error.

This CDR3 is 15 amino acids long. The germline V gene encodes CDR1 SGHAT and CDR2 FQNNGV. Unique molecular identifiers were incorporated when the TCRbeta library was constructed. TCRdb re-analysed the PCR reads in MiXCR, keeping a single row per CDR3 protein. This sample has 330,000 or so distinct CDR3 sequences, with around 10% found just once. The TCR was taken from a human donor who donated a stem cell graft to a child with acute lymphoblastic leukemia. The genes are TRBV11-2 and TRBJ2-1; 7 nucleotides line up with TRBD2. The source was PBMCs from the stem cell graft donor, collected from the stem cell graft. The CDR3 sequence: CASRLAGKISNEQFF. CDR3 DNA: TGTGCCAGCAGGTTAGCGGGTAAAATCTCCAATGAGCAGTTCTTC.